Listed below are T cell receptor beta chains from one sample, sequenced in a study of shared clonotypes between healthy human individuals. Sequencing used immunoSEQ multiplex PCR; TCRdb keeps in-frame clones, though not all of them. The sample yields over 2 million clones, less than 95% seen once. The sequenced sample consisted of naive CD4+ T cells from PBMCs. Receptors originate from a man between 18 and 35 years old in good health. Some clones in this sample may be carry-over from other donors' samples. The CDR3 runs from the conserved cysteine through the conserved F or W. A D gene is named only where the DNA matches it firmly. The listing skips clone size in some rows; elsewhere it reads once, few, many or a size class.

j_gene	v_gene	abundance	d_gene	CDR3aa	CDR3nt
TRBJ1-3	TRBV15	.	TRBD1	CATSRIKYTGGLTGNTIYF	TGTGCCACCAGCCGAATTAAATATACAGGGGGCCTAACTGGAAACACCATATATTTT
TRBJ2-1	TRBV29-1	.	.	CSAQNSYNEQFF	TGCAGTGCGCAGAACTCCTACAATGAGCAGTTCTTC
TRBJ1-1	TRBV6-1	.	.	CASSELGTEAFF	TGTGCCAGCAGTGAACTGGGAACTGAAGCTTTCTTT
TRBJ2-7	TRBV7-2	.	TRBD1	CASSPSWDSYEQYF	TGTGCCAGCAGCCCTTCGTGGGACAGCTACGAGCAGTACTTC
TRBJ1-1	TRBV5-1	.	.	CASSLAAVPNTEAFF	TGCGCCAGCAGCTTGGCCGCAGTACCGAACACTGAAGCTTTCTTT
TRBJ2-3	TRBV4-1	once	.	CASSSGATDTQYF	TGCGCCAGCAGCTCCGGGGCCACAGATACGCAGTATTTT
TRBJ2-5	TRBV28	.	.	CASTTPGLLQETQYF	TGTGCCAGCACCACCCCTGGACTACTCCAAGAGACCCAGTACTTC
TRBJ2-1	TRBV2	.	TRBD2	CASSEMGLAGGPQFF	TGTGCCAGCAGTGAAATGGGACTAGCGGGAGGGCCTCAGTTCTTC
TRBJ1-1	TRBV9	.	.	CASSARAGTYTEAFF	TGTGCCAGCAGCGCCCGCGCGGGGACCTACACTGAAGCTTTCTTT
TRBJ2-2	TRBV28	.	.	CASSFSLAPVTANTGELFF	TGTGCCAGCAGTTTTTCGCTGGCCCCCGTTACGGCGAACACCGGGGAGCTGTTTTTT
TRBJ2-5	TRBV25-1	.	.	CASTHPSQETQYF	TGTGCCAGCACCCACCCTTCTCAAGAGACCCAGTACTTC
TRBJ2-7	TRBV6-5	once	TRBD1	CASSYMGQGAYEQYF	TGTGCCAGCAGCTACATGGGACAGGGGGCTTACGAGCAGTACTTC
TRBJ1-3	TRBV5-4	few	TRBD1	CASSRDRGPGNTIYF	TGTGCCAGCAGCAGAGACAGGGGCCCGGGAAACACCATATATTTT
TRBJ2-3	TRBV7-3	.	.	CASSLTGDTQYF	TGTGCCAGCAGCTTAACTGGAGATACGCAGTATTTT
TRBJ1-5	TRBV6-5	.	.	CASSLPQYQPQHF	TGTGCCAGCAGCTTACCCCAGTATCAGCCCCAGCATTTT
TRBJ2-3	TRBV7-9	.	TRBD2	CASSLQLAVITDTQYF	TGTGCCAGCAGCTTACAACTAGCGGTAATCACAGATACGCAGTATTTT
TRBJ2-1	TRBV7-2	.	.	CASSLVSWNEQFF	TGTGCCAGCAGCTTAGTTAGCTGGAATGAGCAGTTCTTC
TRBJ1-2	TRBV5-1	.	.	CASSIEDSYGYTF	TGCGCCAGCAGCATAGAGGACAGCTATGGCTACACCTTC
TRBJ2-3	TRBV7-9	.	.	CASSLTADTQYF	TGTGCCAGCAGCTTAACAGCGGATACGCAGTATTTT
TRBJ2-1	TRBV5-6	.	TRBD1	CASSLEGGWGNEQFF	TGTGCCAGCAGCTTGGAAGGGGGCTGGGGGAATGAGCAGTTCTTC
TRBJ1-2	TRBV29-1	.	.	CSVGTTDYGYTF	TGCAGCGTCGGGACAACAGACTATGGCTACACCTTC
TRBJ2-7	TRBV5-6	.	.	CASSLIGITYEQYF	TGTGCCAGCAGCTTGATCGGGATCACCTACGAGCAGTACTTC
TRBJ2-3	TRBV6-6	.	TRBD2	CASSRLAGGTDTQYF	TGTGCCAGCTCTAGACTAGCGGGAGGCACAGATACGCAGTATTTT
TRBJ1-1	TRBV5-1	.	.	CASSPHMNTEAFF	TGCGCCAGCAGCCCCCACATGAACACTGAAGCTTTCTTT
TRBJ2-3	TRBV6-1	.	TRBD2	CASSEAVIAGATDTQYF	TGTGCCAGCAGTGAAGCGGTAATAGCGGGGGCGACAGATACGCAGTATTTT
TRBJ2-3	TRBV5-1	.	.	CASSLVPDTQYF	TGCGCCAGCAGCTTAGTTCCAGATACGCAGTATTTT
TRBJ1-1	TRBV27	once	TRBD1	CASSLDRGRVGTEAFF	TGTGCCAGCAGTCTCGACAGGGGGAGGGTGGGCACTGAAGCTTTCTTT
TRBJ1-4	TRBV5-1	.	TRBD1	CASSLGYRGTNEKLFF	TGCGCCAGCAGCTTGGGTTACAGGGGAACTAATGAAAAACTGTTTTTT
TRBJ1-4	TRBV7-9	.	.	CASSLGPNMGEKLFF	TGTGCCAGCAGCCTAGGGCCTAATATGGGCGAAAAACTGTTTTTT
TRBJ2-7	TRBV15	.	.	CATSRAGNSYEQYF	TGTGCCACCAGCAGGGCTGGGAACTCCTACGAGCAGTACTTC
TRBJ1-2	TRBV5-1	.	.	CASSWAGDAAYGYTF	TGCGCCAGCAGCTGGGCCGGGGACGCTGCCTATGGCTACACCTTC
TRBJ2-7	TRBV2	.	.	CASSVSSRAGEQYF	TGTGCCAGCAGTGTATCTAGCAGGGCCGGCGAGCAGTACTTC
TRBJ2-5	TRBV9	.	TRBD2	CASSAATSGGETQYF	TGTGCCAGCAGCGCGGCGACTAGCGGGGGAGAGACCCAGTACTTC
TRBJ1-2	TRBV4-1	.	.	CASSRPGTSDGYTF	TGCGCCAGCAGCCGACCCGGGACGTCTGATGGCTACACCTTC
TRBJ2-5	TRBV2	.	TRBD2	CAISRVAGGETQYF	TGTGCCATATCCCGGGTAGCGGGAGGAGAGACCCAGTACTTC
TRBJ2-7	TRBV7-3	.	.	CASSLEGSSGYEQYF	TGTGCCAGCAGCTTAGAGGGGTCGTCAGGCTACGAGCAGTACTTC
TRBJ2-7	TRBV2	few	TRBD1	CASSIPAQPGQGPYEQYF	TGTGCCAGCAGTATTCCGGCCCAACCGGGACAGGGACCCTACGAGCAGTACTTC
TRBJ1-1	TRBV6-6	.	.	CAAGSGREAFF	TGTGCCGCGGGGAGTGGCCGTGAAGCTTTCTTT
TRBJ2-5	TRBV6-1	once	TRBD1	CASSEEHGTGRGETQYF	TGTGCCAGCAGTGAAGAGCACGGGACAGGCCGGGGAGAGACCCAGTACTTC
TRBJ2-1	TRBV20-1	.	.	CSARDQREQFF	TGCAGTGCTAGAGATCAAAGGGAGCAGTTCTTC
TRBJ2-7	TRBV5-1	.	TRBD2	CASSYIAGATSYEQYF	TGCGCCAGCAGCTATATAGCGGGAGCGACCTCCTACGAGCAGTACTTC
TRBJ2-2	TRBV5-1	.	.	CASSLAGADFGELFF	TGCGCCAGCAGCTTGGCAGGAGCCGATTTCGGGGAGCTGTTTTTT
TRBJ2-3	TRBV2	.	.	CASRTTSITQYF	TGTGCCAGCAGGACCACTAGCATCACGCAGTATTTT
TRBJ2-3	TRBV27	.	.	CASSRVADTQYF	TGTGCCAGCAGCCGAGTCGCAGATACGCAGTATTTT
TRBJ1-5	TRBV7-8	.	.	CASSLAEANQPQHF	TGTGCCAGCAGCTTAGCGGAAGCAAATCAGCCCCAGCATTTT
TRBJ1-1	TRBV6-6	few	.	CASSSNTNTEAFF	TGTGCCAGCTCGTCCAACACGAACACTGAAGCTTTCTTT
TRBJ1-2	TRBV5-6	.	.	CASSPQGRASYGYTF	TGTGCCAGCAGCCCCCAGGGCAGGGCGAGCTATGGCTACACCTTC
TRBJ2-5	TRBV28	.	TRBD2	CASSPGTSGYQETQYF	TGTGCCAGCAGTCCGGGGACTAGCGGATACCAAGAGACCCAGTACTTC
TRBJ1-1	TRBV28	once	.	CASTPQFLAANTEAFF	TGTGCCAGCACCCCCCAGTTTTTAGCCGCGAACACTGAAGCTTTCTTT
TRBJ2-7	TRBV2	.	.	CASSVGRSYEQYF	TGTGCCAGCAGTGTTGGGCGGTCCTACGAGCAGTACTTC
TRBJ1-2	TRBV25-1	.	.	CASSDPRGGTRGYTF	TGTGCCAGCAGTGACCCGCGTGGGGGCACTAGGGGCTACACCTTC
TRBJ2-5	TRBV29-1	.	TRBD2	CSVGIGGAGETQYF	TGCAGCGTTGGCATCGGGGGGGCTGGAGAGACCCAGTACTTC
TRBJ1-2	TRBV7-9	.	.	CASSLEPYYGYTF	TGTGCCAGCAGCTTAGAGCCCTACTATGGCTACACCTTC
TRBJ2-2	TRBV9	.	.	CASSPLTTSTGELFF	TGTGCCAGCAGCCCCCTGACCACGTCCACCGGGGAGCTGTTTTTT
TRBJ2-7	TRBV28	.	.	CASSLRRRYYEQYF	TGTGCCAGCAGTTTAAGGCGACGCTATTACGAGCAGTACTTC
TRBJ2-7	TRBV18	.	TRBD1	CASSPPDRGAYEQYF	TGTGCCAGCTCACCCCCGGACAGGGGCGCCTACGAGCAGTACTTC
TRBJ2-7	TRBV5-4	.	TRBD2	CASSSLAGGPPRNF	TGTGCCAGCAGCTCGCTAGCGGGAGGTCCGCCGCGGAACTTC
TRBJ1-2	TRBV7-6	.	.	CASSPQSGGGYTF	TGTGCCAGCAGCCCACAGAGCGGGGGTGGCTACACCTTC